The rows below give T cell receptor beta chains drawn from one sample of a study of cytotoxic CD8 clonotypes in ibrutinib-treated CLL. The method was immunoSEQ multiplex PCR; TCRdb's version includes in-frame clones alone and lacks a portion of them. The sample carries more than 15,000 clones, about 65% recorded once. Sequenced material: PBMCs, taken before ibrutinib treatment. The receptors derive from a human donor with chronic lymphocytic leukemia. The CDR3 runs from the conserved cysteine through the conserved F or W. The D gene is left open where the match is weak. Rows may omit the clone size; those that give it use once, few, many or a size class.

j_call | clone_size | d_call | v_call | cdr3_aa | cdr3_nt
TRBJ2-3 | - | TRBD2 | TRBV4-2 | CASSQGVGGGGTDTQYF | TGTGCCAGCAGCCAAGGCGTTGGCGGGGGAGGCACAGATACGCAGTATTTT
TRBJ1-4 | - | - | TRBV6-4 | CASSDWNQGRRDEKLFF | TGTGCCAGCAGTGACTGGAACCAGGGGAGAAGAGATGAAAAACTGTTTTTT
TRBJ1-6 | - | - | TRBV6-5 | CASSVVGGTPLHF | TGTGCCAGCAGCGTGGTGGGGGGAACACCCCTCCACTTT
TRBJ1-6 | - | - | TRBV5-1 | CASSLEGRENSPLHF | TGCGCCAGCAGCTTGGAGGGCAGGGAGAATTCACCCCTCCACTTT
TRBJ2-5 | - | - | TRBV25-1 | CASSEYKELETQYF | TGTGCCAGCAGTGAATATAAAGAATTGGAGACCCAGTACTTC
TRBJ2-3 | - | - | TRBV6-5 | CASSFPWEYTDTQYF | TGTGCCAGCAGTTTTCCTTGGGAGTACACAGATACGCAGTATTTT
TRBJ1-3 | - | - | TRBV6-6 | CASSSGGASGNTIYF | TGTGCCAGCAGTTCCGGGGGAGCCTCTGGAAACACCATATATTTT
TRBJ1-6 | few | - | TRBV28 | CASSLRGLNSPLHF | TGTGCCAGCAGTTTAAGGGGGTTGAATTCACCCCTCCACTTT
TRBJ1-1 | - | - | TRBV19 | CASKGGAYVNTEAFF | TGTGCCAGTAAAGGGGGGGCGTACGTCAACACTGAAGCTTTCTTT
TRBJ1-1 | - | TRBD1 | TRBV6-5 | CASSFHRGTVLTEAFF | TGTGCCAGCAGTTTCCACCGTGGGACAGTCCTGACTGAAGCTTTCTTT
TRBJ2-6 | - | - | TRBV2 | CASSAGGGANVLTF | TGTGCCAGCAGTGCAGGTGGTGGGGCCAACGTCCTGACTTTC
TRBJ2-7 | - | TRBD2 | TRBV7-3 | CASSPGLAGSYEQYF | TGTGCCAGCAGTCCTGGACTAGCGGGGTCCTACGAGCAGTACTTC